This TCR beta chain stems from a study of T cell responses to AZD1222 COVID-19 vaccine. Assay used: immunoSEQ multiplex PCR; TCRdb lists only in-frame clones, some missing. This table has more than 150,000 clones, roughly 93% appearing once. V shed 1 base and J shed 7 bases, with 13 bases lying between them. CDR3 length: 14 residues. Germline CDR1 reads MNHEY; CDR2 reads SVGAGI. The sample in question was peripheral blood, obtained on day 0 of AZD1222 vaccination. The chain is built from TRBV6-5 and TRBJ1-2; D may be TRBD1 (5 bases). The source of this sequence is an adult in good health. The chain's CDR3 is CASSYLGEASGYTF. The CDR3 DNA sequence: TGTGCCAGCAGTTACTTGGGGGAGGCCAGTGGCTACACCTTC.